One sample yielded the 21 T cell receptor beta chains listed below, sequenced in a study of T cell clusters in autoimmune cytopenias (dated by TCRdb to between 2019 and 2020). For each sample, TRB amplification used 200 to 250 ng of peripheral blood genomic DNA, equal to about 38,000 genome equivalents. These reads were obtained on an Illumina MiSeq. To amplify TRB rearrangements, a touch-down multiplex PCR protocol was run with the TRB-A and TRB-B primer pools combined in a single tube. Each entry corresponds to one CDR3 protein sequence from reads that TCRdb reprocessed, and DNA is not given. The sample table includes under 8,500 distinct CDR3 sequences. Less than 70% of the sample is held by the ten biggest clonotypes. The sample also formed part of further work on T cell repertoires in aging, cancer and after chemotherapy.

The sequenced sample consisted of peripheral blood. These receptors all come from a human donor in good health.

This CDR3 reads CATSRDERQSPLHF. The V and J genes are TRBV15 and TRBJ1-6. The CDR3 sequence is 14 residues long. CDR1 is LNHNV and CDR2 is YYDKDF in the germline V gene (reference sequence). The full variable domain, in which reference TRBV15 and TRBJ1-6 provide the parts outside the CDR3, is DAMVIQNPRYQVTQFGKPVTLSCSQTLNHNVMYWYQQKSSQAPKLLFHYYDKDFNNEADTPDNFQSRRPNTSFCFLDIRSPGLGDTAMYLCATSRDERQSPLHFGNGTRLTVT.

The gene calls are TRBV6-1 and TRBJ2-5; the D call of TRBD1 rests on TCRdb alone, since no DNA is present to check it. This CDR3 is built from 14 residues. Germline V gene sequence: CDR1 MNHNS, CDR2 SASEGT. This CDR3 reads CASSLRQLQETQYF.

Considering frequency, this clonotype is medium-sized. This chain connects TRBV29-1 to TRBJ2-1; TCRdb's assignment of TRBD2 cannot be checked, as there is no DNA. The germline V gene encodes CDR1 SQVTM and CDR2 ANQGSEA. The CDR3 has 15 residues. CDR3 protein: CSVEPGLAVYNEQFF.

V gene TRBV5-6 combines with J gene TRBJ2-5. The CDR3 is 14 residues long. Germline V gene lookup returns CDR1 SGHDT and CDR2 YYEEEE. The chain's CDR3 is CASSPGVQQETQYF.

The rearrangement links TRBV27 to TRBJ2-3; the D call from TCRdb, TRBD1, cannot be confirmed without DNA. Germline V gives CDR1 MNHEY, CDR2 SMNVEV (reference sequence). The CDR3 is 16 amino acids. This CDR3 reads CASSSYRGAKTDTQYF.

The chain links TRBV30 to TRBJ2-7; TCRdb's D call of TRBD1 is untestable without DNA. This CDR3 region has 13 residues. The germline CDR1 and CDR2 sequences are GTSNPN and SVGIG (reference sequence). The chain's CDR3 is CASRRGQSYEQYF. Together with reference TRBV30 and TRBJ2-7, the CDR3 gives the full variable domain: SQTIHQWPATLVQPVGSPLSLECTVEGTSNPNLYWYRQAAGRGLQLLFYSVGIGQISSEVPQNLSASRPQDRQFILSSKKLLLSDSGFYLCASRRGQSYEQYFGPGTRLTVT.

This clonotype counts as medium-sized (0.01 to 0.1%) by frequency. This CDR3 is CASSQSGGGAGANVLTF. The chain recombines TRBV7-6 with TRBJ2-6; TCRdb calls TRBD1, which cannot be checked without DNA. This CDR3 comprises 17 residues. From germline, CDR1 is SGHVS and CDR2 FNYEAQ.

CDR3: CATRRGDRVLDTQYF. The V call is TRBV15, the J call TRBJ2-3; checking the TCRdb D call of TRBD1 is not possible without DNA. Germline lookup yields CDR1 LNHNV and CDR2 YYDKDF (reference sequence). The CDR3 consists of 15 residues.

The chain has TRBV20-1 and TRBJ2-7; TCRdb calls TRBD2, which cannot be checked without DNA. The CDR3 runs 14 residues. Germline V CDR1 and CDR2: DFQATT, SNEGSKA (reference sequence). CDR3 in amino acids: CSAKLAGANNEQYF.

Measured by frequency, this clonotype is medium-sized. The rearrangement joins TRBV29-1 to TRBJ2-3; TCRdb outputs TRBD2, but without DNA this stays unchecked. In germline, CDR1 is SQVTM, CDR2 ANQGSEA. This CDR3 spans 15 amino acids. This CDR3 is CSVDPGPSGKHTQYF.

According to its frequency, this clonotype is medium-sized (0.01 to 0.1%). CDR3 region: CASSYRGGGVDTQYF. V and J are TRBV6-5 and TRBJ2-3; the D call from TCRdb, TRBD1, cannot be confirmed without DNA. This CDR3 region has 15 residues. Germline-derived CDR1 and CDR2 are MNHEY and SVGAGI.

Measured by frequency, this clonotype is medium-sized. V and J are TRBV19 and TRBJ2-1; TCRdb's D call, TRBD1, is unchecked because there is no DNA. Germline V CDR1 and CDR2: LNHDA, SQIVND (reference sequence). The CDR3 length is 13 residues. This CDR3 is CASSRTGGAGQFF.

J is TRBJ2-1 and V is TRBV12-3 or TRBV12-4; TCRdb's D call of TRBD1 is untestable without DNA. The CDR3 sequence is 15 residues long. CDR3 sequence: CASSLGQGGYNEQFF.

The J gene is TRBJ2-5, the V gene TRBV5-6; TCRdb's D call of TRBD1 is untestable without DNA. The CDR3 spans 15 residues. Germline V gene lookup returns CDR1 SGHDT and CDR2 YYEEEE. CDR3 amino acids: CASSAGTGGAKTQYF.

CDR3 protein: CASSWRGAGGAYEQYF. The V and J genes are TRBV5-6 and TRBJ2-7; TCRdb calls TRBD1, which cannot be checked without DNA. CDR3 size: 16 residues. CDR1 and CDR2 from the germline V gene are SGHDT and YYEEEE.

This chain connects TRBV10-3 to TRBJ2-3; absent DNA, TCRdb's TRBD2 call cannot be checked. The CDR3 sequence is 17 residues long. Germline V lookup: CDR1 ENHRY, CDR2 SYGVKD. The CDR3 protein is CAISGNSGGAGTDTQYF.

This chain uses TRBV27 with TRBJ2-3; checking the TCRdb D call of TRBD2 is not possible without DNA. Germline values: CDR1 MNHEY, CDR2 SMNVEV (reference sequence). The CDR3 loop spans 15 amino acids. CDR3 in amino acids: CASSLWASRADTQYF.

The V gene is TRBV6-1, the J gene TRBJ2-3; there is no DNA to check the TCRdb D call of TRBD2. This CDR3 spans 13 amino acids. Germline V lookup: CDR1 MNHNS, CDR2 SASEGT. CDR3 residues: CASSEALAGGQYF.

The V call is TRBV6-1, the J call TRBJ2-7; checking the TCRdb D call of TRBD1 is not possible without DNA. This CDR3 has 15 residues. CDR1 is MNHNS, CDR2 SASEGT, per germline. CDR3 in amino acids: CASISRPGNAYEQYF.

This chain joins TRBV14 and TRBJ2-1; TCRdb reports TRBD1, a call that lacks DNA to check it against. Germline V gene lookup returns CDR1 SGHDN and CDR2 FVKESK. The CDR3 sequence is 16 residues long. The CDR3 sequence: CASSQDPGQGYNEQFF.

Here the CDR3 reads CASSPRGGEKLFF. J is TRBJ1-4 and V is TRBV6-6; TCRdb names TRBD1, which stays unverified in the absence of DNA. Germline CDR1 is MNHNY and CDR2 is SVGAGI (reference sequence). This CDR3 comprises 13 residues.